The sequence of this T cell receptor beta chain was determined in a study of shared clonotypes between healthy human individuals (dated by TCRdb to about 2020). Background for the entire study: A couple of women and a few men aged 18 to 49 years were included in the cohort. For each donor, CD4 naive and CD4 memory were each given three plates, CD8 naive was given two plates, and CD8 memory was given one plate. The study deeply sequenced blood TCR repertoires of about five healthy adults to estimate repertoire size and the extent of clonotype sharing between individuals. Libraries were prepared and TCR repertoires were sequenced by different laboratories using diverse techniques, in order to increase sequencing depth and limit assay-specific biases. Each donor's leukapheresis produced roughly between roughly 0.85 and 10 billion PBMCs.

Its CDR3 holds 15 amino acids, cysteine through phenylalanine. Here the CDR3 DNA is all that survives: 45 bases in frame from base 1. The junction shows trimming of 1 base on V and 6 bases on J, plus 13 bases between the germline ends. CDR1 and CDR2 are read off the germline V gene as MDHEN and SYDVKM. Donors were healthy HIV-negative adults with no recently reported acute infections or vaccinations. Only Caucasian adults living in Nashville, Tennessee, USA were represented among the donors. CD4+ T cells were enriched through magnetic negative selection, after which naive cells were positively selected on CD45RA and the remaining negative fraction served as the memory subset. After blood collection by leukapheresis, PBMCs were isolated using Ficoll-Histopaque density gradient centrifugation and then cryopreserved in the vapor phase of liquid nitrogen. Analytical flow cytometry was used to check the purity and quantity of every magnetically sorted T cell population. Genomic DNA was isolated from each sorted fraction and quantified by UV absorbance on a Nanodrop 2000c.

On this clone itself: It has no known antigen specificity. Base qualities are missing; no much larger clone stands one base away.

Study-level results and caveats: Naive subsets generally had larger estimated clonotype richness than memory subsets did. Based on pairwise subsampling, the degree of clonotype sharing among donors was expected to be affected by sequencing depth. Sharing across several donors was observed for 4.5% to 6.5% of naive CD4, over 3% of naive CD8, around 2.5% of memory CD4, and 0.4% of memory CD8 clonotypes. Even with the large sequencing depth, rarefaction of the sorted-subset datasets indicated that sequencing was incomplete. The small number of donors limited the genetic and exposure-history diversity represented. Sampling was limited to blood, and TCR repertoires in tissue likely differ from TCR repertoires in blood. Clonotypes shared by all four sorted-subset donors showed higher generation probabilities than non-shared clonotypes.

TCR CDR3 regions were amplified from genomic DNA by multiplex PCR using the deep immunoSEQ assay. For each cell subset, the extracted genomic DNA was distributed evenly across all wells of several immunoSEQ 96-well plates, and each plate served as one replicate. Each replicate PCR for sorted subsets received approximately 200 ng genomic DNA, equal to 28,000 or so T cell genomes. Purified libraries were measured with a Qubit 3.0 fluorometer, size-checked on a Bioanalyzer 2100, and measured again with the KAPA Library Quantification kit. Every immunoSEQ 96-well plate was sequenced on a dedicated single-read 150-cycle Illumina NextSeq 550 flow cell. In the paper's pipeline: Because the immunoSEQ output held only junctional sequences and lacked quality scores, the filtering could not match the filtering applied to full-length reads. To assign V/J genes and CDR3, sequences were annotated using PyIR, a Python wrapper for IgBLAST v1.9, with IMGT germline references. Reads with weak V/J assignments (E-value above 1e-6), missing CDR3, stop codons, out-of-frame junctions, or ambiguous translated residues were removed. V3J clonotypes were defined as sequences sharing the same inferred V gene, J gene, and CDR3 amino acid sequence. The percentage overlap between two repertoires was calculated by dividing the number of shared unique clonotypes by the size of the smaller repertoire. RTK rarefaction, the Chao1 estimator, and Recon v2.1 estimates of unobserved clonotypes were used to assess repertoire richness. Generation probabilities were computed with OLGA for all TCRbeta clonotypes obtained by the gDNA method from several donors. In TCRdb, the immuneACCESS table is reduced to in-frame sequences with V and J assigned. These tables do not hold every clone; where another copy was compared, an unresolved V gene accounts for under half, and the others remain unexplained. The V and J calls and clone size come from that table; D and trimming were worked out from the DNA. This sample comprises around 600,000 clones, 97% of them detected only once. Of the sample, about 0.057% falls within the top ten clones.

The origin of this receptor is a woman aged 25-40 years in good health. The chain is encoded by TRBV28 joined to TRBJ2-1; the D gene is perhaps TRBD2, on 8 matching bases. Material for sequencing was naive CD4+ T cells sorted from blood. Taken with the paper, the label for cell subset or site translates to: CD45RA+ positively selected. The CDR3 is CASSLSGGLGNEQFF. The bases read TGTGCCAGCAGTTTATCAGGGGGACTAGGCAATGAGCAGTTCTTC.